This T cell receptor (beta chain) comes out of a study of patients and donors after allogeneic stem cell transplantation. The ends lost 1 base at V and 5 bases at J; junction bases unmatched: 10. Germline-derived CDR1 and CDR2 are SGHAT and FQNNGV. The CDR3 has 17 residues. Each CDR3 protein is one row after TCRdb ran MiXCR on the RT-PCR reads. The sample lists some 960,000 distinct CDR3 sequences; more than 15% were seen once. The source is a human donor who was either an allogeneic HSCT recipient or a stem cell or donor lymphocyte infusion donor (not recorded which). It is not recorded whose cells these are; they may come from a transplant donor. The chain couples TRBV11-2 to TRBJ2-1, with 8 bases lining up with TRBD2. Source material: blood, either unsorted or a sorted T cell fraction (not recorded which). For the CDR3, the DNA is TGTGCCAGCAGCTTAGTTGGAAGGACTAGCCTTAACAATGAGCAGTTCTTC. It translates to CASSLVGRTSLNNEQFF.